The 10 T cell receptor beta chains in this list originate from one sample, sequenced in a study of T cell repertoires in cytomegalovirus infection (dated by TCRdb to between 2018 and 2020). The sample was run on an Illumina HiSeq 1500. TCRdb ran its own pipeline on the public reads, namely fastp trimming at Q25 and MiXCR clone calling, and kept in-frame beta chains. Entries are consolidated by CDR3 protein sequence, retaining the most common genes and DNA. This sample has 310,000 or so distinct CDR3 sequences in its table, and approximately 8.9% of those were observed once. In total, the top ten clones hold approximately 2.4% of the sample. Sequences were obtained from PBMCs. These receptors were collected from a human donor in good health (CMV status not recorded). Some clones in this sample may be carry-over from other donors' samples.

In its sample, this clonotype was seen a few times. The V gene is TRBV5-4, the J gene TRBJ2-2, with TRBD1 identical over 10 bases. Germline values: CDR1 SGHNT, CDR2 YYREEE (reference sequence). The CDR3 runs 15 residues. Germline trimming cut 5 bases from V and 4 bases from J; bases unmatched to any gene: 5. The chain's CDR3 is CASSKTGGPTGELFF. The CDR3 coding sequence is TGTGCCAGCAGTAAGACAGGGGGCCCCACCGGGGAGCTGTTTTTT.

V and J are TRBV20-1 and TRBJ2-7; 7 nucleotides match TRBD1. The J segment lost 3 bases and the V segment lost 3 bases, leaving 11 bases of the junction unmatched. This CDR3 is 15 amino acids long. The V gene's germline CDR1 is DFQATT and CDR2 SNEGSKA (reference sequence). The CDR3: CSASGDRGLFYEQYV. The CDR3 DNA is TGCAGTGCTAGCGGGGATAGGGGGCTTTTCTACGAGCAGTACGTC.

In this sample, this clonotype turned up a few times. The CDR3 coding sequence is TGCAGCGGGAAGGGACTTGCAAAGGAGACCCAGTACTTC. Protein: CSGKGLAKETQYF. The chain carries TRBV29-1 and TRBJ2-5; perhaps TRBD2 as D (6 bases). CDR1 is SQVTM, CDR2 ANQGSEA, per germline. The V end lost 7 bases, the J end lost 5 bases, and 17 bases lay between the germline ends. The CDR3 has 13 residues.

The V call is TRBV5-5, the J call TRBJ1-5, with D unresolved. The CDR3 is 13 amino acids. V gave up 0 bases and J gave up 7 bases, with 8 bases separating them. Germline assignment: CDR1 SGHKS and CDR2 YYEKEE (reference sequence). CDR3 protein: CASSLEGSQPQHF. Here the CDR3 DNA reads TGTGCCAGCAGCTTGGAGGGAAGCCAGCCCCAGCATTTT.

This clonotype was observed at least ten times. The chain recombines TRBV28 with TRBJ1-1; D not certain. From germline, CDR1 is MDHEN and CDR2 SYDVKM. The CDR3 sequence is 11 residues long. The V and J ends lost 1 base and 8 bases respectively, with 5 bases between them. For the CDR3, the DNA is TGTGCCAGCAGTTTATCAAGGGAAGCTTTCTTT. It is translated as CASSLSREAFF.

This clonotype was seen a few times. The chain uses TRBV9 and TRBJ2-3; 8 bases fit TRBD2. Germline trimming cut 5 bases from V and 6 bases from J; bases unmatched to any gene: 8. The CDR3 sequence is 14 residues long. Germline CDR1 is SGDLS and CDR2 is YYNGEE. The CDR3 DNA is TGTGCCAGCAGTTTTAGCGGGGTCGTCGATACGCAGTATTTT. Translating it yields CASSFSGVVDTQYF. The entire variable domain, with the rest obtained from reference TRBV9 and TRBJ2-3, is as follows: DSGVTQTPKHLITATGQRVTLRCSPRSGDLSVYWYQQSLDQGLQFLIQYYNGEERAKGNILERFSAQQFPDLHSELNLSSLELGDSALYFCASSFSGVVDTQYFGPGTRLTVL.

This clonotype has ten or more counts. The CDR3 sequence: CASSSTGEGSYNEQFF. The CDR3 coding sequence is TGTGCCAGCAGCTCCACAGGGGAAGGCTCCTACAATGAGCAGTTCTTC. The chain links TRBV7-8 to TRBJ2-1; 7 nucleotides line up with TRBD1. Germline lookup yields CDR1 SGHVS and CDR2 FQNEAQ. CDR3 length equals 16 residues. V shed 4 bases and J 0 bases; nucleotides not matched to a gene: 6.

The V gene is TRBV5-4, the J gene TRBJ2-7, with 7 bases identical to TRBD1. V was pared by 4 bases and J by 2 bases, with 6 bases of the junction left unmatched. Germline loops: CDR1 SGHNT, CDR2 YYREEE (reference sequence). The CDR3 sequence is 14 residues long. The CDR3: CASSPLDRTYEQYF. The CDR3 DNA reads as TGTGCCAGCAGCCCCCTGGACAGGACCTACGAGCAGTACTTC.

There are many counts of this clonotype. The rearrangement uses TRBV18 and TRBJ1-2; tentative D call: TRBD1 (5 bases). The V gene lost 1 base and the J gene lost 6 bases, with 12 bases spanning the gap. Germline CDR1 KGHSH, CDR2 LQKENI. The CDR3 sequence is 14 residues long. CDR3 sequence reads: CASSPLDRDHGYTF. The CDR3 region has the DNA TGTGCCAGCTCACCACTCGATAGGGACCATGGCTACACCTTC.

This clonotype was detected many times. This chain joins TRBV7-9 and TRBJ1-6; D is unclear. CDR1 and CDR2 (germline): SEHNR, FQNEAQ (reference sequence). V was trimmed by 7 bases and J by 0 bases, leaving 10 bases between them. The CDR3 loop spans 15 amino acids. The CDR3 region has the DNA TGTGCCAGCACCCCACAGAGCTCCTATAATTCACCCCTCCACTTT. Translated: CASTPQSSYNSPLHF.